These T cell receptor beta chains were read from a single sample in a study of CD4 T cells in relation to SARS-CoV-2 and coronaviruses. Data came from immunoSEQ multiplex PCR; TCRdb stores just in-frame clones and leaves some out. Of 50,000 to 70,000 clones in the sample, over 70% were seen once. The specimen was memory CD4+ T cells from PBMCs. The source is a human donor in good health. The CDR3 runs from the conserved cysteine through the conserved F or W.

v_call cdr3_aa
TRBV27 CASSSGPTDTQYF
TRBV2 CASSGRLFLGYTDTQYF
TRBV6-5 CASSYRGSRGNEKLFF
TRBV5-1 CASSLGDTSYQETQYF
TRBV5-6 CASSLWGDGYTF
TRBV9 CASSETSGTANTEAFF
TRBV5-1 CASSSRQAVGLYEQYF
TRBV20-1 CSASYTPAGGETQYF
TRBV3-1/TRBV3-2 CASSPADREAFF
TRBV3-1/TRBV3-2 CASSRSAQETQYF
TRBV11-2 CASSFAGPGELFF
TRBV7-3 CASSSGTSTDTQYF
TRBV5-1 CASSSLGQGQETQYF
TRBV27 CASSSLSLSRDRVAEQYF
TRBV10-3 CAISRGGPHEQYF
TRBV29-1 CSARGGLASHNEQFF
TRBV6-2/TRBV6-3 CASSYLPRDTYEQYF
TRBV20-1 CSARGATQYF
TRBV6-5 CASRPPGGTGGVAFF
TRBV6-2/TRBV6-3 CASSFSGTGAWDEQYF
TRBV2 CASSGEGSGTEAFF
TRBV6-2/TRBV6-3 CASSYRLGTPRDNEQFF
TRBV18 CASSPLRGLMNTEAFF
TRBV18 CASSRERGTYGYTF
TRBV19 CASRGTSGFTDTQYF
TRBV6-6 CASSYSSSGELFF
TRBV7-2 CASSSPTGQNNEQFF
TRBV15 CATSRDTTDTQYF
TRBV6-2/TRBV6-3 CASSSRGQGAAEQYF
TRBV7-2 CASSSGQGAQEKLFF
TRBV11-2 CASSLGTGFSTDTQYF
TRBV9 CASSVELAGTDTQYF
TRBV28 CASRPKATYNEQFF
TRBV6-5 CASSYGRGVLNEQFF
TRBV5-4 CASSLVEAESPLHF
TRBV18 CASSRQVNEKLFF
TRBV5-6 CASSPAGTLSGANVLTF
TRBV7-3 CASSPGLPSYNEQFF
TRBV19 CASSTRTDGNTIYF
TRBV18 CASSLRKGGVEKLFF
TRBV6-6 CASSYFPRNSPLHF
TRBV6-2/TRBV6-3 CASSYTPSPLGTQYF
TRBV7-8 CASSPWDSLNSYEQYF
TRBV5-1 CASSFKLDEKLFF